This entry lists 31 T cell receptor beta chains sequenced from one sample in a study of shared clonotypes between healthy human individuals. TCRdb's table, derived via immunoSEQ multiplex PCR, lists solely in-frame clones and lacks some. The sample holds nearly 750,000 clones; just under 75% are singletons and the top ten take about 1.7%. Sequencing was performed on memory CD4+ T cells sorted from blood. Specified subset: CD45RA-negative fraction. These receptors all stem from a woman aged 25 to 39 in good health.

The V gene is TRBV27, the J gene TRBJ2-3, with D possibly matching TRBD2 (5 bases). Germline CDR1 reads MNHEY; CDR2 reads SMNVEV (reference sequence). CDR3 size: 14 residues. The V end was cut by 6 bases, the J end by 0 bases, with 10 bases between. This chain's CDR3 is CASRAGISTDTQYF. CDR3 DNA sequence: TGTGCCAGCAGGGCGGGTATCAGCACAGATACGCAGTATTTT.

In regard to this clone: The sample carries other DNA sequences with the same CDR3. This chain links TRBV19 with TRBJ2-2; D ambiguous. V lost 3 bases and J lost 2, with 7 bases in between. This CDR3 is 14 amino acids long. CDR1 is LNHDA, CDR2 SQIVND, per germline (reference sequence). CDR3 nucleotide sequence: TGTGCCAGTAGTATCGGCAGAAACACCGGGGAGCTGTTTTTT. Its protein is CASSIGRNTGELFF.

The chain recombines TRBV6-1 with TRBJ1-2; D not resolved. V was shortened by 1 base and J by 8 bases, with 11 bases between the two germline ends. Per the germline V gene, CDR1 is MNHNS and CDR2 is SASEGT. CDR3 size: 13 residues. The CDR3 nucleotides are TGTGCCAGCAGTGAAGACGTAGGCGGGGGCTACACCTTC. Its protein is CASSEDVGGGYTF.

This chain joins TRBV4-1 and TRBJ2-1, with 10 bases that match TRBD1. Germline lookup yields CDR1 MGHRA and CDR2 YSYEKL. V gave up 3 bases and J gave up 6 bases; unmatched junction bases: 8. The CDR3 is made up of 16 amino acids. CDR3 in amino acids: CASSQGDRGRFNEQFF. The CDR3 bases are TGCGCCAGCAGCCAGGGAGACAGGGGGCGTTTCAATGAGCAGTTCTTC.

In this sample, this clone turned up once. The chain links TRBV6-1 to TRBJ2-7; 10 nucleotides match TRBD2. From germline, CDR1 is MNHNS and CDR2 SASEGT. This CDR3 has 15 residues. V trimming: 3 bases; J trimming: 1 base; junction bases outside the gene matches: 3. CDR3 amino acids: CASSDLAGASYEQYF. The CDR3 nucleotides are TGTGCCAGCAGTGATCTAGCGGGAGCGTCCTACGAGCAGTACTTC.

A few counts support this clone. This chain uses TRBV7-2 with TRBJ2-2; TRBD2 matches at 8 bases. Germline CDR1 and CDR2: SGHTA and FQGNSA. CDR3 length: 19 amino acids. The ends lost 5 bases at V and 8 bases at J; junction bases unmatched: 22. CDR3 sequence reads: CASSKRASGSPLFQGELFF. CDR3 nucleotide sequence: TGTGCCAGCAGCAAGCGGGCCAGCGGGAGCCCTTTGTTTCAAGGGGAGCTGTTTTTT.

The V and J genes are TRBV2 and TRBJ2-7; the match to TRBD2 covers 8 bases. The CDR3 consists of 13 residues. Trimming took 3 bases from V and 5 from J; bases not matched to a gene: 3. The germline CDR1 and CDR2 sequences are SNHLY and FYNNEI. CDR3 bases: TGTGCCAGCAGTGAGCGAGCGGGAGACGAGCAGTACTTC. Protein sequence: CASSERAGDEQYF.

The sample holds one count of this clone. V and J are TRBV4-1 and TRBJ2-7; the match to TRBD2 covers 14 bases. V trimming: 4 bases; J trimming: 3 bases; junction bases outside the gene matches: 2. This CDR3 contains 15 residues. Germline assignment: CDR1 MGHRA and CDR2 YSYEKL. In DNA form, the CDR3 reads TGCGCCAGCAGCCCGGGGACTAGCGGGAGCTACGAGCAGTACTTC. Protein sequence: CASSPGTSGSYEQYF.

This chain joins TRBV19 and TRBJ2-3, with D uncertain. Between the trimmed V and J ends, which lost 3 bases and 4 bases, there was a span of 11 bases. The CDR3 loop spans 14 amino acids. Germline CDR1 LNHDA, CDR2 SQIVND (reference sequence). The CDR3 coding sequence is TGTGCCAGTAGTATGTCAACGGTGGCAGATACGCAGTATTTT. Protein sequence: CASSMSTVADTQYF.

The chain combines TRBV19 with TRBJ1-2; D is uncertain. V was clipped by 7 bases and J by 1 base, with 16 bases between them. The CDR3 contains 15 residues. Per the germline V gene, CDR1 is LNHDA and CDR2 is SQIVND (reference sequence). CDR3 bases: TGTGCCAGTATCCCCGGAAGGGAGTATAACTATGGCTACACCTTC. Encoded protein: CASIPGREYNYGYTF.

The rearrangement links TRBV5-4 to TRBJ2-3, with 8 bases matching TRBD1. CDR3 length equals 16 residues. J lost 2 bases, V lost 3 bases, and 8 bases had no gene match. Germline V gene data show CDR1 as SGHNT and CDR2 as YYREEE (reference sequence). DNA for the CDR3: TGTGCCAGCAGCTCAGCCGGGACAGGCTACACAGATACGCAGTATTTT. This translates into CASSSAGTGYTDTQYF.

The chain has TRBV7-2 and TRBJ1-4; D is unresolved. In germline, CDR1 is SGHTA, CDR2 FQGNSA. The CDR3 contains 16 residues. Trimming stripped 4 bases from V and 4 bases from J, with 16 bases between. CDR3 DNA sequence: TGTGCCAGCAGCTCCCAAGGGCTACTGAATAATGAAAAACTGTTTTTT. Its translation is CASSSQGLLNNEKLFF.

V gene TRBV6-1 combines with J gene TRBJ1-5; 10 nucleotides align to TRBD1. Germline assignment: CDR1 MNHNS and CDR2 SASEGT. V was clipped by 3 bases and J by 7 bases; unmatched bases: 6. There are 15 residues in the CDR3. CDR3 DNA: TGTGCCAGCAGTGATGGGACAGGGGAGTGGCAGCCCCAGCATTTT. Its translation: CASSDGTGEWQPQHF.

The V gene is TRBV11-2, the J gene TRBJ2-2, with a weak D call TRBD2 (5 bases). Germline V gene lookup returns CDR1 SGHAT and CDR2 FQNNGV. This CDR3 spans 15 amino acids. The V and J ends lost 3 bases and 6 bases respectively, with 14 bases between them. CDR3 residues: CASSFETGRPGELFF. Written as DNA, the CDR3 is TGTGCCAGCAGCTTTGAGACGGGAAGACCCGGGGAGCTGTTTTTT.

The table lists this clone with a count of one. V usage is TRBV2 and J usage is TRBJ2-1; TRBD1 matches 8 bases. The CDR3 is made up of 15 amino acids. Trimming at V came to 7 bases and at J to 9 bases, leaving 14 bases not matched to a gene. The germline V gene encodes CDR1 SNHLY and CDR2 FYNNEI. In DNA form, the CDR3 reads TGTGCCAGCACGAAGGAACAGGGGGTTTTTGGTGAGCAGTTCTTC. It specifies CASTKEQGVFGEQFF.

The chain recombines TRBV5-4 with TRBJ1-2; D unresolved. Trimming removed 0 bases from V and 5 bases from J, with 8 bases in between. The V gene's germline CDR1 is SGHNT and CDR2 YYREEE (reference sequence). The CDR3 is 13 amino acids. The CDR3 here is CASSLERAYGYTF. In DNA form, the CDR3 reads TGTGCCAGCAGCTTGGAAAGGGCTTATGGCTACACCTTC.

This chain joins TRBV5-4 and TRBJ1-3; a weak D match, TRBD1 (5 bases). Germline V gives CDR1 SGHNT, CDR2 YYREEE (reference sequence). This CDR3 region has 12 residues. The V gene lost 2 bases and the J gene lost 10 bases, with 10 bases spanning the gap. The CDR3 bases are TGTGCCAGCAGCTTACGTGGGGGTACCATATATTTT. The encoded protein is CASSLRGGTIYF.

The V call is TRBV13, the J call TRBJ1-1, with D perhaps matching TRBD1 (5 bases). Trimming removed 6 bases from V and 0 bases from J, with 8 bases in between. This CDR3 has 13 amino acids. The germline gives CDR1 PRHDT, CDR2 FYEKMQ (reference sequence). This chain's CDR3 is CASRSTVNTEAFF. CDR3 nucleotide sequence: TGTGCCAGCAGATCGACAGTGAACACTGAAGCTTTCTTT.

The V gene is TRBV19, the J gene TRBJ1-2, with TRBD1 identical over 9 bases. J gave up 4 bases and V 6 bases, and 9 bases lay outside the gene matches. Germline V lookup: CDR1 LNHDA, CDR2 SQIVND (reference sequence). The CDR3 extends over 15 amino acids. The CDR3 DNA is TGTGCCAGTAGCTCATACAGGGGGCAGGTCTATGGCTACACCTTC. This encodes CASSSYRGQVYGYTF.

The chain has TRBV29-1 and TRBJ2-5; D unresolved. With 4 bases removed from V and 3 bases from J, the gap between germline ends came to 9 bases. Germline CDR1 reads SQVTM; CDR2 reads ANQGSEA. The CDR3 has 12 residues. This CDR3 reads CSVALAKETQYF. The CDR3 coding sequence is TGCAGCGTTGCTCTGGCTAAAGAGACCCAGTACTTC.

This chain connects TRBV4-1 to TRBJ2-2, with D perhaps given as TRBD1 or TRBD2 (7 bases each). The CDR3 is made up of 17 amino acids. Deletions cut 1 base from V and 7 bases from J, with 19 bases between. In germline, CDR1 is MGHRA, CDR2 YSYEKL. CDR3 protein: CASSQGQGEGRHGELFF. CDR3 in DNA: TGCGCCAGCAGCCAAGGGCAGGGGGAGGGCCGACACGGGGAGCTGTTTTTT.

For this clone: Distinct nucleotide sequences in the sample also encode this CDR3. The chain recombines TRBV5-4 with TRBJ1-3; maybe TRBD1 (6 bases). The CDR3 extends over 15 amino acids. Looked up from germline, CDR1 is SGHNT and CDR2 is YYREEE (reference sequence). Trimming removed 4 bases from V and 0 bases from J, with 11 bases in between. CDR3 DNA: TGTGCCAGCAGCCGACAGGAGACCTCTGGAAACACCATATATTTT. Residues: CASSRQETSGNTIYF. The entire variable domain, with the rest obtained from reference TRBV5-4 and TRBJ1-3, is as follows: ETGVTQSPTHLIKTRGQQVTLRCSSQSGHNTVSWYQQALGQGPQFIFQYYREEENGRGNFPPRFSGLQFPNYSSELNVNALELDDSALYLCASSRQETSGNTIYFGEGSWLTVV.

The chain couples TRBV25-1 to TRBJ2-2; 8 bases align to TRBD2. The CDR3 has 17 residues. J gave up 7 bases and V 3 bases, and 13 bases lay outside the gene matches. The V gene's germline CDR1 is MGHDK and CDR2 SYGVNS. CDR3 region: CASSDFGKAGVNGELFF. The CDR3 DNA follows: TGTGCCAGCAGTGATTTTGGTAAAGCGGGAGTCAACGGGGAGCTGTTTTTT.

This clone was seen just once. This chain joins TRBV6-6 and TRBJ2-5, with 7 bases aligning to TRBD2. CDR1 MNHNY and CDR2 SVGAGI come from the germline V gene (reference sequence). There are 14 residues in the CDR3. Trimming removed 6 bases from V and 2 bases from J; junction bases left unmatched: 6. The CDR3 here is CASSRTSVQETQYF. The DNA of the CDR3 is TGTGCCAGCAGCCGCACTAGCGTTCAAGAGACCCAGTACTTC.

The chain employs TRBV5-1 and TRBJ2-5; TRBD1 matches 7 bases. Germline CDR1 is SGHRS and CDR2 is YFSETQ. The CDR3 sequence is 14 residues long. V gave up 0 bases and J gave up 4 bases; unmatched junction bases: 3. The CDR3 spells CASSLGNRGETQYF. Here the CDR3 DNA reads TGCGCCAGCAGCTTGGGTAACAGGGGAGAGACCCAGTACTTC.

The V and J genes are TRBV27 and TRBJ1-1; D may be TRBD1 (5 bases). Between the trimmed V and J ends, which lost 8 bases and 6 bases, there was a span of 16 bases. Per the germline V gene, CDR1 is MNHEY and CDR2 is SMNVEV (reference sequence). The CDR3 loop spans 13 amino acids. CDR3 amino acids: CASGGGGRAEAFF. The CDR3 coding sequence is TGTGCCAGCGGCGGGGGGGGAAGGGCTGAAGCTTTCTTT.

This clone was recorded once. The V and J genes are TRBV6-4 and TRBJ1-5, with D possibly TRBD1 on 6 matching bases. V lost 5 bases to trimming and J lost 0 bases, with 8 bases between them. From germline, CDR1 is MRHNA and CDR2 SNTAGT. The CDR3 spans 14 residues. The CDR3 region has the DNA TGTGCCAGCAGTAAGGACAGTAGCAATCAGCCCCAGCATTTT. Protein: CASSKDSSNQPQHF.

DNA for the CDR3: TGTGCCACCCTTCGAAGGTCGGGGGCGAATGAAAAACTGTTTTTT. Protein product: CATLRRSGANEKLFF. The V gene is TRBV19, the J gene TRBJ1-4; TRBD1 might be the D (6 bases). V lost 10 bases, J lost 5 bases, and 20 bases lay in between. This CDR3 is 15 amino acids long. Germline values: CDR1 LNHDA, CDR2 SQIVND (reference sequence).

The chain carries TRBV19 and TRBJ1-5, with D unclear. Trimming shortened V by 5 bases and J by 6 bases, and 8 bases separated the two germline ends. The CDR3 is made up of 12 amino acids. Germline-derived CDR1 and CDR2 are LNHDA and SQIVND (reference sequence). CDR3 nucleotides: TGTGCCAGTAGTCCCCAACTTCAGCCCCAGCATTTT. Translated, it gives CASSPQLQPQHF.

For the CDR3, the DNA is TGTGCCAGCAGCTTAGCTGCCAACTCTGGAAACACCATATATTTT. As protein: CASSLAANSGNTIYF. This sequence joins TRBV11-2 and TRBJ1-3; no firm D call. CDR3 length: 15 amino acids. The ends were cut back, 1 base at V and 0 bases at J, with 7 bases in the middle. CDR1 and CDR2 from the germline V gene are SGHAT and FQNNGV.

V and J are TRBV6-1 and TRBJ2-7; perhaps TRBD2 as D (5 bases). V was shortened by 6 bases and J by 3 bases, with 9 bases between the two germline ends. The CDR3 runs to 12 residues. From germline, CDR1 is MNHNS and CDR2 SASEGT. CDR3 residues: CASSPRGYEQYF. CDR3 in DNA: TGTGCCAGCAGCCCACGGGGCTACGAGCAGTACTTC.